Listed below are T cell receptor beta chains from one sample, sequenced in a study of Graves' ophthalmopathy and Graves' hyperthyroidism. One entry per CDR3 protein, called by TCRdb with MiXCR from the multiplex PCR reads. Of a few hundred thousand distinct CDR3 sequences listed, just over 15% are singletons. Specimen: peripheral blood. Receptor source: a woman aged 18-30 years with stable Graves' hyperthyroidism. Both conserved end residues are part of each CDR3. The D gene is left open where the match is weak. For some rows the clone size is stated as once, few or many, or as a class when expanded; others skip it.

TRBV11-2	TRBD1	16	TRBJ2-7	once	TGTGCCAGCAGTTGGTCATTCAGGGGGCGCAGCTACGAGCAGTACTTC	CASSWSFRGRSYEQYF
TRBV29-1	-	15	TRBJ1-1	many	TGCAGCGTTAGACTTCAGGGGAGAGGGAACACTGAAGCTTTCTTT	CSVRLQGRGNTEAFF
TRBV15	-	13	TRBJ1-1	-	TGTGCCACCAGCAGAGATCGGGGAGCTGAAGCTCTCTTT	CATSRDRGAEALF
TRBV25-1	-	13	TRBJ2-5	many	TGTGCCAGCAGTGGGGATTACCAAGAGACCCAGTACTTC	CASSGDYQETQYF
TRBV28	TRBD1	15	TRBJ2-5	many	TGTGCCAGCAGTCGCCCGGGACAGGTTGTAGAGACCCAGTACTTC	CASSRPGQVVETQYF
TRBV19	TRBD1	16	TRBJ1-1	many	TGTGCCAGTAGTATAGACACCAGGGGGCGCAACACTGAAGCTTTCTTT	CASSIDTRGRNTEAFF
TRBV6-1	TRBD1	14	TRBJ1-2	many	TGTGCCAGCAGTCTGACGGGGACAGGGAGGGACTACACCTTC	CASSLTGTGRDYTF
TRBV12-3/TRBV12-4	-	13	TRBJ2-3	many	TGTGCCATCCTTGGGGCTAGCACAGATACGCAGTATTTT	CAILGASTDTQYF
TRBV6-5	-	18	TRBJ1-5	many	TGTGCCAGCAGTCCATTCCCAGGTCGCGACGGTATTAATCAGCCCCAGCATTTT	CASSPFPGRDGINQPQHF
TRBV4-2	-	14	TRBJ1-5	many	TGTGCCAGCAGCCAAGATTTTGGGAATCAGCCCCAGCATTTT	CASSQDFGNQPQHF
TRBV6-5	-	13	TRBJ1-1	few	TGTGCCAGCAGTACTTCCCCCCTCACTGAAGCTTTCTTT	CASSTSPLTEAFF
TRBV19	-	14	TRBJ1-1	many	TGTGCCAGTAGACTCGGGCTGCTGAACACTGAAGCTTTCTTT	CASRLGLLNTEAFF
TRBV16	-	15	TRBJ2-6	-	TGTGCCAGCAGCCAATCCTATCCAGGGGCCAACGTCCTGACTTTC	CASSQSYPGANVLTF
TRBV7-2	-	15	TRBJ2-5	many	TGTGCCAGCAGCTTCCAGCCGGGTCCTCGTGAGACCCAGTACTTC	CASSFQPGPRETQYF
TRBV29-1	-	16	TRBJ2-7	few	TGCAGCGTTGTGGCCCAGGGGCTCCTGTTGAGGTACGAGCAGTACTTC	CSVVAQGLLLRYEQYF
TRBV12-3/TRBV12-4	-	15	TRBJ1-2	many	TGTGCCAGCAGTTTAGAGGGACATAAGAACTATGGCTACACCTTC	CASSLEGHKNYGYTF
TRBV4-1	TRBD2	18	TRBJ2-2	many	TGCGCCAGCAGACTCGCGACTAGCGGGGGGGCCCAGACCGGGGAGCTGTTTTTT	CASRLATSGGAQTGELFF
TRBV7-2	TRBD1	14	TRBJ1-1	-	TGTGCCAGCAGCTTCGACAGGGGAACCCCTGAAGCTTTCTTT	CASSFDRGTPEAFF
TRBV12-3/TRBV12-4	TRBD1	14	TRBJ1-4	many	TGTGCCAGCAGTTTGGGACAGGGAGATGAAAAACTGTTTTTT	CASSLGQGDEKLFF
TRBV6-5	TRBD1	17	TRBJ1-2	many	TGTGCCAGCAGTTTCGACCCTGGGACAGGGGGCATAGGTGGCTACACCTTC	CASSFDPGTGGIGGYTF
TRBV20-1	-	18	TRBJ2-5	many	TGCAGTGCTAGAGGTGACTCAGTAGGGGTCGGATACCAAGAGACCCAGTACTTC	CSARGDSVGVGYQETQYF
TRBV6-5	-	13	TRBJ2-5	many	TGTGCCAGCAGCCCCTATGGGAAGGGGACCCAGTACTTC	CASSPYGKGTQYF
TRBV28	TRBD2	15	TRBJ2-5	many	TGTGCCAGCAGTTTTGTAGCGGGGGGCCAAGAGACCCAGTACTTC	CASSFVAGGQETQYF
TRBV7-2	-	14	TRBJ2-1	-	TGTGCCAGCAGCTTAGGACTAGCCTACAATGAGCAGTTCTTC	CASSLGLAYNEQFF
TRBV12-3/TRBV12-4	TRBD1	14	TRBJ2-5	-	TGTGCCAGCAGTTCACGGACAGGGAAGGAGACCCAGTACTTC	CASSSRTGKETQYF
TRBV6-5	TRBD1	15	TRBJ1-5	many	TGTGCCACGCGGTTGGACAGGAGTAGCAATCAGCCCCAGCATTTT	CATRLDRSSNQPQHF
TRBV27	TRBD1	14	TRBJ1-5	many	TGCGCCAGCAGTCAAGGGACAGTTAATCAGCCCCAGCATTTT	CASSQGTVNQPQHF
TRBV6-2/TRBV6-3	TRBD1	18	TRBJ1-4	-	TGTGCCAGCAGCACATTACAGGGGGCGAGAGGGACTAATGAAAAACTGTTTTTT	CASSTLQGARGTNEKLFF
TRBV10-3	TRBD1	13	TRBJ1-1	many	TGTGCCATCAGTGAAACAGGGGGCCCTGAAGCTTTCTTT	CAISETGGPEAFF
TRBV6-1	-	13	TRBJ1-5	few	TGTGCCAGCAGTGAACAGGAGGATCAGCCCCAGCATTTT	CASSEQEDQPQHF
TRBV19	-	15	TRBJ1-2	many	TGTGCCAGTAGTATTGAAACGGGTAACAACTATGGCTACACCTTC	CASSIETGNNYGYTF
TRBV25-1	TRBD1	15	TRBJ2-2	-	TGTGCCAGCAGTGCCTCCGGGACAGAAGTCGGGGAGCTGTTTTTT	CASSASGTEVGELFF
TRBV6-4	-	13	TRBJ1-3	many	TGTGCCAGCTCGATTCACTCTGGAAACACCATATATTTT	CASSIHSGNTIYF
TRBV24-1	-	14	TRBJ1-6	many	TGTGCCACCAGTGAGGGGGGCTATAATTCACCCCTCCACTTT	CATSEGGYNSPLHF
TRBV29-1	-	17	TRBJ2-5	many	TGCAGCGTTGAAGGTTCTGTGGGGGCAACAGAGGCAGAGACCCAGTACTTC	CSVEGSVGATEAETQYF
TRBV6-1	TRBD1	15	TRBJ1-6	many	TGTGCCAGCAGAGTACAGGGGCCAGCAGGTTCACCCCTCCACTTT	CASRVQGPAGSPLHF